The clone carrying this TCR beta chain was detected only a few times. The antigen is unknown. CDR1 is SGHTA and CDR2 is FQGNSA in the germline V gene. Trimming removed 3 bases from V and 2 bases from J, with 8 bases in between. The CDR3 length is 13 residues. From the 5' RACE reads, TCRdb called clonotypes with MiXCR, one entry per CDR3 protein. The table has fewer than 95,000 distinct CDR3 sequences, roughly an eighth seen once; the top ten hold about 28%. This sample is part of a study of T-cell memory formation after mild COVID-19. Study results and limitations: Largely, contracting CD4+ clones fell within CM and EM, and contracting CD8+ clones within EMRA. There was a balanced CD4/CD8 profile in clones contracting day 15 to 85, and later expanders leaned CD4+.

Sequencing was done on a sample of PBMCs or a T cell subset sorted from them (not recorded which). This sequence originates from an adult woman who had mild COVID-19 (a few samples of this study predate the infection). Cell type and time point are not known. The chain couples TRBV7-2 to TRBJ2-7; D is uncertain. CDR3 sequence: CASSFYAAYEQYF. CDR3 sequence (DNA): TGTGCCAGCAGCTTTTATGCCGCCTACGAGCAGTACTTC. Full variable domain (outside the CDR3, taken from reference TRBV7-2 and TRBJ2-7): GAGVSQSPSNKVTEKGKDVELRCDPISGHTALYWYRQSLGQGLEFLIYFQGNSAPDKSGLPSDRFSAERTGGSVSTLTIQRTQQEDSAVYLCASSFYAAYEQYFGPGTRLTVT.